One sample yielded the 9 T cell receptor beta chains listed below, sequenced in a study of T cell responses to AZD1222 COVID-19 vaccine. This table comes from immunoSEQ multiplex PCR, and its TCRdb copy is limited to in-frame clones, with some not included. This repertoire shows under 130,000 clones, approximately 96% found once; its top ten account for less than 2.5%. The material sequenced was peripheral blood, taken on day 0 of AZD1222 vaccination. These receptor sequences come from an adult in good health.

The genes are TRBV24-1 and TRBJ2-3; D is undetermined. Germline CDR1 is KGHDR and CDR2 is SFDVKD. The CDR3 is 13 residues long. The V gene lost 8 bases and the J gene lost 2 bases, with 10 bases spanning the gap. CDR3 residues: CATKDPLTDTQYF. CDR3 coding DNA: TGTGCCACCAAGGACCCCCTCACAGATACGCAGTATTTT.

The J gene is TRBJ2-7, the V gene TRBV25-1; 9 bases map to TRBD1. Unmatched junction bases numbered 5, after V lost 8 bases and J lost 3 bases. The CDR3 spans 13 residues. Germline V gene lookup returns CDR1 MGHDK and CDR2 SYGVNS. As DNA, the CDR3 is TGTGCCAGCCAACAGGGGGCCTACTACGAGCAGTACTTC. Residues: CASQQGAYYEQYF.

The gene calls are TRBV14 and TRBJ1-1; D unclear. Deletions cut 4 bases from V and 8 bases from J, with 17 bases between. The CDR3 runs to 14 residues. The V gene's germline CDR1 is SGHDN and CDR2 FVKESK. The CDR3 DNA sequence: TGTGCCAGCAGCCCGGGGATTAAAACTGGGGAAGCTTTCTTT. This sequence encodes CASSPGIKTGEAFF. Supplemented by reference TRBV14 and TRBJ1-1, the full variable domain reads EAGVTQFPSHSVIEKGQTVTLRCDPISGHDNLYWYRRVMGKEIKFLLHFVKESKQDESGMPNNRFLAERTGGTYSTLKVQPAELEDSGVYFCASSPGIKTGEAFFGQGTRLTVV.

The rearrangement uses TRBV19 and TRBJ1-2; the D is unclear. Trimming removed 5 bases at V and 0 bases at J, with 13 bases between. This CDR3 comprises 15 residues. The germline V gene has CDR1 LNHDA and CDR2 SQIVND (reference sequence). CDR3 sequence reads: CASSPSGPSNYGYTF. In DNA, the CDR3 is TGTGCCAGTAGTCCATCAGGTCCTTCTAACTATGGCTACACCTTC.

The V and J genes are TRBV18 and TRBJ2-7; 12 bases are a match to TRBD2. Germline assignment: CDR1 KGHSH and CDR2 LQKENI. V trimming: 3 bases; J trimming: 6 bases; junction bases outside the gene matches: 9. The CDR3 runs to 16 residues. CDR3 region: CASSPTGLAGVGEQYF. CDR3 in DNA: TGTGCCAGCTCACCTACGGGACTAGCGGGTGTCGGCGAGCAGTACTTC.

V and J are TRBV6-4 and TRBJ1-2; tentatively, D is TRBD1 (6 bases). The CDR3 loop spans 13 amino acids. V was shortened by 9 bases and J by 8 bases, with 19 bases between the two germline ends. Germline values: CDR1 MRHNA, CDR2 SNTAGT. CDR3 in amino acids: CASSPVRGYGYTF. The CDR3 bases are TGTGCCAGTAGCCCTGTGAGGGGGTACGGCTACACCTTC.

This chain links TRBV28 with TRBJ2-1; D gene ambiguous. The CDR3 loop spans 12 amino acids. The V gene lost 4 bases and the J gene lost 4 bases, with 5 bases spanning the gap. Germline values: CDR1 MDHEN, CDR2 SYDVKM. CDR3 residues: CASSSIYNEQFF. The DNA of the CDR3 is TGTGCCAGCAGTTCAATTTACAATGAGCAGTTCTTC.

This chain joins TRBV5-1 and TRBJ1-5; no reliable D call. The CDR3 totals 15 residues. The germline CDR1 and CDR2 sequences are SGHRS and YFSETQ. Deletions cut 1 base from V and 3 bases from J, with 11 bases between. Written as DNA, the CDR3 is TGCGCCAGCAGCTTGTCAGCAGGCAACAATCAGCCCCAGCATTTT. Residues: CASSLSAGNNQPQHF.

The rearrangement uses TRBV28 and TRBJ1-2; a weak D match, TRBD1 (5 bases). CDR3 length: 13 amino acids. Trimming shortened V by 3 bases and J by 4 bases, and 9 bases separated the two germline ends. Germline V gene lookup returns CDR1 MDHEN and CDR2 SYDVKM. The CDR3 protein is CASSLGRFYGYTF. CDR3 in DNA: TGTGCCAGCAGTTTGGGACGGTTCTATGGCTACACCTTC.